This entry lists 11 T cell receptor beta chains sequenced from one sample in a study of T cell repertoires in cytomegalovirus infection. These receptors have no known antigen. MiXCR, applied by TCRdb to the reads, yields one record per CDR3 protein. The top ten hold under 75% of the sample, which has tens of thousands of distinct CDR3 sequences, 20% to 25% seen once. This material consisted of CD8+ T cells from cultured PBMCs, taken from culture after CMV antigen stimulation. The receptor source for this set is a human donor in good health (CMV status not recorded). Some clones in this sample may be carry-over from other donors' samples.

V is TRBV19 and J is TRBJ1-1; D unresolved. This CDR3 is 15 amino acids long. CDR1 is LNHDA, CDR2 SQIVND, per germline (reference sequence). V was clipped by 2 bases and J by 4 bases, with 14 bases between them. CDR3 nucleotide sequence: TGTGCCAGTAGTATAAACGCCGGGTTGAGCACTGAAGCTTTCTTT. It codes for CASSINAGLSTEAFF.

The chain employs TRBV28 and TRBJ2-2; TRBD2 matches at 8 bases. The junction had 5 bases not matched to a gene; V was cut back by 6 bases and J by 5 bases. The CDR3 has 14 residues. The germline gives CDR1 MDHEN, CDR2 SYDVKM. The CDR3 nucleotides are TGTGCCAGCAGGTCGGGACTAGGGACCGGGGAGCTGTTTTTT. Residues: CASRSGLGTGELFF.

This clonotype has a handful of counts. The chain is built from TRBV20-1 and TRBJ1-1, with a possible D match to TRBD1 (6 bases). V was cut by 6 bases and J by 4 bases, with 15 bases left in between. Germline CDR1 DFQATT, CDR2 SNEGSKA (reference sequence). The CDR3 spans 13 residues. CDR3 residues: CSAPGTLITEAFF. The CDR3 region has the DNA TGCAGTGCGCCCGGGACACTCATCACTGAAGCTTTCTTT.

The rearrangement uses TRBV6-1 and TRBJ1-5; 7 bases line up with TRBD1. After removal of 6 bases from V and 7 bases from J, the junction contained 9 bases not matched to a gene. In germline, CDR1 is MNHNS, CDR2 SASEGT. The length of the CDR3 is 14 residues. DNA of the CDR3: TGTGCCAGCAGACCAGACAGGGAAGGACAGCCCCAGCATTTT. It specifies CASRPDREGQPQHF.

This clonotype showed up just a few times. The V gene is TRBV28, the J gene TRBJ1-2; no firm D call. The V end lost 3 bases, the J end lost 5 bases, and 13 bases lay between the germline ends. Germline lookup yields CDR1 MDHEN and CDR2 SYDVKM. This CDR3 is built from 14 residues. CDR3: CASSLTLKGYGYTF. Here the CDR3 DNA reads TGTGCCAGCAGTTTGACCCTCAAGGGTTATGGCTACACCTTC.

The chain is built from TRBV7-6 and TRBJ2-3; 9 bases map to TRBD2. CDR3 size: 17 residues. With V trimmed by 1 base and J by 1 base, 6 bases remained unmatched. In germline, CDR1 is SGHVS, CDR2 FNYEAQ. CDR3 nucleotide sequence: TGTGCCAGCAGCTTAGGGATCCAGCGGGGGGGCACAGATACGCAGTATTTT. As protein: CASSLGIQRGGTDTQYF.

This clonotype was seen at least ten times. This chain uses TRBV27 with TRBJ1-2; perhaps TRBD1 as D (5 bases). The CDR3 contains 16 residues. The germline gives CDR1 MNHEY, CDR2 SMNVEV (reference sequence). V dropped 3 bases and J dropped 0 bases, with 14 bases sitting between them. CDR3 sequence reads: CASSFATDLTNYGYTF. The CDR3 DNA sequence: TGTGCCAGCAGTTTTGCGACAGATCTTACTAACTATGGCTACACCTTC.

The V and J genes are TRBV6-2 or TRBV6-3 and TRBJ2-3; D not certain. Germline assignment: CDR1 MNHEY and CDR2 SVGEGT. The V and J ends lost 5 bases and 5 bases respectively, with 11 bases between them. CDR3 size: 13 residues. CDR3 in DNA: TGTGCCAGCAGTGGGCGGACGATAGATACGCAGTATTTT. Translation gives CASSGRTIDTQYF.

This chain joins TRBV4-3 and TRBJ2-3; D gene unclear. Trimming took 4 bases from V and 4 from J, leaving 21 bases between them. Looked up from germline, CDR1 is LGHNA and CDR2 is YSLEER. The CDR3 loop spans 17 amino acids. The CDR3 sequence: CASSPTIVQSGSDTQYF. DNA for the CDR3: TGCGCCAGCAGCCCCACGATAGTGCAGTCGGGTTCAGATACGCAGTATTTT.

This chain connects TRBV4-2 to TRBJ2-1; D tentatively reads TRBD1 or TRBD2 (5 bases each). CDR3 length: 13 amino acids. CDR1 is LGHNA, CDR2 YNFKEQ, per germline. V lost 2 bases to trimming and J lost 10 bases, with 12 bases between them. The CDR3 DNA sequence: TGTGCCAGCAGCCAAACTGGGGGAAGGGAGCAGTTCTTC. This sequence encodes CASSQTGGREQFF.

This clonotype was seen a handful of times. This chain links TRBV6-2 or TRBV6-3 with TRBJ2-1; 10 positions agree with TRBD2. The CDR3 covers 14 residues. Germline V gene sequence: CDR1 MNHEY, CDR2 SVGEGT. J was trimmed by 5 bases and V by 7 bases; bases with no gene match: 5. CDR3 residues: CASTLLAGDNEQFF. Written as DNA, the CDR3 is TGTGCCAGCACCCTGCTAGCGGGGGACAATGAGCAGTTCTTC.